Below, one TCR beta chain is given with its context. V was shortened by 1 base and J by 8 bases, with 12 bases between the two germline ends. Germline V gene lookup returns CDR1 LNHDA and CDR2 SQIVND (reference sequence). This CDR3 has 15 residues. These data are taken from a study of T cell changes during pregnancy in multiple sclerosis. The table came from immunoSEQ multiplex PCR; TCRdb's copy has only in-frame clones and leaves some out. The data show approximately 87,000 clones, with around nine tenths seen just once and about 0.45% held by the top ten. The chain couples TRBV19 to TRBJ1-6; tentative D call: TRBD1 (6 bases). The clonotype comes from a female donor with multiple sclerosis, enrolled in a pregnancy study. This material consisted of CD4+ T cells from peripheral blood mononuclear cells, taken in the second trimester of pregnancy. The CDR3 nucleotides read TGTGCCAGTAGTATAGCAGGGGCATTCGATTCACCCCTCCACTTT. This codes for CASSIAGAFDSPLHF.